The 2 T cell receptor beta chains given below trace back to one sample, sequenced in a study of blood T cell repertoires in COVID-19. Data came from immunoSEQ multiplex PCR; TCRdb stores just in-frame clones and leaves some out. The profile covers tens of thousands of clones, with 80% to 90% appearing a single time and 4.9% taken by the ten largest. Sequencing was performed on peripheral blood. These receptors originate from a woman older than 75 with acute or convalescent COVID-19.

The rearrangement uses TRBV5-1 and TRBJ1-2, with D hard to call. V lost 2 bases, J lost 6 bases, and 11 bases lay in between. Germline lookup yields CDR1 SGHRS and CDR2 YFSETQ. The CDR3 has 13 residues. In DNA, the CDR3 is TGCGCCAGCAGCTTAGAACACCCCAATGGCTACACCTTC. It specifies CASSLEHPNGYTF.

The DNA of the CDR3 is TGTGCCAGTAGTCACACAATCGGGGGAGCTTACGAGCAGTACTTC. It encodes CASSHTIGGAYEQYF. The chain couples TRBV19 to TRBJ2-7, with D possibly TRBD2 on 6 matching bases. The CDR3 has 15 residues. The germline V gene has CDR1 LNHDA and CDR2 SQIVND (reference sequence). Trimming removed 5 bases at V and 4 bases at J, with 18 bases between.